This TCR beta chain emerged from a study of blood T cell repertoires in COVID-19. The assay was immunoSEQ multiplex PCR, and TCRdb's table has in-frame clones only and misses some. Among approximately 440,000 clones listed, 70% to 90% were seen once. The Seattle site enrolled patients during active infection and followed them longitudinally. The TCR sequence derives from a woman between 50 and 59 years old with COVID-19, enrolled during active disease. Input material: peripheral blood.

The DNA of the CDR3 is TGTGCCAGCAGCTTAAGAGGTGGAAATTCACCCCTCCACTTT. Protein product: CASSLRGGNSPLHF. The rearrangement joins TRBV7-3 to TRBJ1-6; D is unresolved. The V and J ends lost 1 base and 7 bases respectively, with 8 bases between them. Germline CDR1 and CDR2: SGHTA and FQGTGA. This CDR3 comprises 14 residues.